This T cell receptor (beta chain) was profiled in a study of blood T cell repertoires in COVID-19. Data came from immunoSEQ multiplex PCR; TCRdb stores just in-frame clones and leaves some out. The sample lists roughly 360,000 clones, over 65% seen once, with more than 0.95% in the top ten. Looked up from germline, CDR1 is SGHAT and CDR2 is FQNNGV. This CDR3 has 14 amino acids. Trimming pared 0 bases from V and 8 bases from J, leaving 12 bases between. This chain joins TRBV11-2 and TRBJ2-3, with unresolved D. The sequence came from a human donor with acute or convalescent COVID-19. The donor label of this sample is uncertain. The specimen sequenced was peripheral blood. The CDR3 region is CASSLDPLFGTQYF. CDR3 bases: TGTGCCAGCAGCTTAGACCCTCTGTTCGGTACGCAGTATTTT.